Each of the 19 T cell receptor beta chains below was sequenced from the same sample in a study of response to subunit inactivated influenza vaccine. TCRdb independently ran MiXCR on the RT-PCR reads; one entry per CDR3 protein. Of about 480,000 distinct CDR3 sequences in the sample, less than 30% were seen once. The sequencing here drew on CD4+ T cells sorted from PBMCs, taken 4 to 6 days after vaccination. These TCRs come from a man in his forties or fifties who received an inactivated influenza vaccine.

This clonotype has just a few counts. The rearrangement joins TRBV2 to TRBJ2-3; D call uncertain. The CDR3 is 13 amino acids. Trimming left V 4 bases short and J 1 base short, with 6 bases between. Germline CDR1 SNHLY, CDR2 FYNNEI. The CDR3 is CASSGWGTDTQYF. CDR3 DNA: TGTGCCAGCAGTGGATGGGGCACAGATACGCAGTATTTT. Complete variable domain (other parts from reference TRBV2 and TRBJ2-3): EPEVTQTPSHQVTQMGQEVILRCVPISNHLYFYWYRQILGQKVEFLVSFYNNEISEKSEIFDDQFSVERPDGSNFTLKIRSTKLEDSAMYFCASSGWGTDTQYFGPGTRLTVL.

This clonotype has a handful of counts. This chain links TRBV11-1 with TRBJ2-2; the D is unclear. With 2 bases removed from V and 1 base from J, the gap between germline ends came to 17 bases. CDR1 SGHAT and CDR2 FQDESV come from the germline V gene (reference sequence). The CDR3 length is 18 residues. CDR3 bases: TGTGCCAGCAGCTTATTCTTGATCTGGGGAAGGAACACCGGGGAGCTGTTTTTT. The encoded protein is CASSLFLIWGRNTGELFF.

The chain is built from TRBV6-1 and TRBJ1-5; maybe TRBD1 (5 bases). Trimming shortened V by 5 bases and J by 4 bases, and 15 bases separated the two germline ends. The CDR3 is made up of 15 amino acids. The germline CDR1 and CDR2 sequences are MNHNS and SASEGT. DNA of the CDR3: TGTGCCAGCAGTCTCCGGGACGGGGTTAATCAGCCCCAGCATTTT. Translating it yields CASSLRDGVNQPQHF.

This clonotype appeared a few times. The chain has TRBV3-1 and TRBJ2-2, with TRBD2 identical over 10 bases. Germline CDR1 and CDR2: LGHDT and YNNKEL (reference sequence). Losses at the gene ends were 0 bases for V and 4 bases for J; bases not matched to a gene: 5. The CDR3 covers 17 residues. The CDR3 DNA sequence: TGTGCCAGCAGCCAAGAGCCTAGCGGGAGTGGCACCGGGGAGCTGTTTTTT. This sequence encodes CASSQEPSGSGTGELFF.

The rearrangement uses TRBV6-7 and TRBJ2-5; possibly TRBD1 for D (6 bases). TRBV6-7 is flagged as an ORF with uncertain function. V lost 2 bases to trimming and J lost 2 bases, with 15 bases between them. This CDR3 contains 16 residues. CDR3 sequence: CASSYPQDRRQETQYF. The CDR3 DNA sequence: TGTGCCAGCAGTTACCCCCAAGACAGGCGGCAAGAGACCCAGTACTTC.

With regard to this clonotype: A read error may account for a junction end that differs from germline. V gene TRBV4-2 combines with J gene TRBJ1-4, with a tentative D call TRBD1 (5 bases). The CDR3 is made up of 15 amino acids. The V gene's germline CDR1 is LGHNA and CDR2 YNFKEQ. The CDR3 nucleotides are TGTGCCAGCACCCAAAGAGGGGCAACTAATGAAAAACTGTTTTTT. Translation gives CASTQRGATNEKLFF.

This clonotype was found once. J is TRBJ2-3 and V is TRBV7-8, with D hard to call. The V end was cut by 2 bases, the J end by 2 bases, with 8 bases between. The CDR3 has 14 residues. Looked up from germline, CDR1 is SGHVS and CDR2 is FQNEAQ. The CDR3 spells CASSLFGTTDTQYF. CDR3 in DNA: TGTGCCAGCAGCTTATTCGGAACCACAGATACGCAGTATTTT.

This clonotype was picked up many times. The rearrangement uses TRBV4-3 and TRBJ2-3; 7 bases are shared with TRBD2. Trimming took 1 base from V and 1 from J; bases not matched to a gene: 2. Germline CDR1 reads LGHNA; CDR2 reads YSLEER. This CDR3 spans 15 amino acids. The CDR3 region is CASSQGLAGTDTQYF. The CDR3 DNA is TGCGCCAGCAGCCAAGGGCTAGCGGGCACAGATACGCAGTATTTT.

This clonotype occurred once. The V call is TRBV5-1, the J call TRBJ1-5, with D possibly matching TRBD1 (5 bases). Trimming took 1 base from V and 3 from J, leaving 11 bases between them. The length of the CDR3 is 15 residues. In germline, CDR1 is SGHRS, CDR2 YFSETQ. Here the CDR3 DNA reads TGCGCCAGCAGCTTGAGAGGGGACCTCAATCAGCCCCAGCATTTT. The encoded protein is CASSLRGDLNQPQHF. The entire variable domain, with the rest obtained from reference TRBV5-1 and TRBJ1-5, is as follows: KAGVTQTPRYLIKTRGQQVTLSCSPISGHRSVSWYQQTPGQGLQFLFEYFSETQRNKGNFPGRFSGRQFSNSRSEMNVSTLELGDSALYLCASSLRGDLNQPQHFGDGTRLSIL.

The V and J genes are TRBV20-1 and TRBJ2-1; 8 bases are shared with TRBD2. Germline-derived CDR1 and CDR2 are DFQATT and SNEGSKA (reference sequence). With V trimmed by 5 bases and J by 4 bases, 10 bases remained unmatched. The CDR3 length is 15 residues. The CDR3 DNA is TGCAGTGCTTCTTCCGGGACTAGGGTTTACAATGAGCAGTTCTTC. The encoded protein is CSASSGTRVYNEQFF.

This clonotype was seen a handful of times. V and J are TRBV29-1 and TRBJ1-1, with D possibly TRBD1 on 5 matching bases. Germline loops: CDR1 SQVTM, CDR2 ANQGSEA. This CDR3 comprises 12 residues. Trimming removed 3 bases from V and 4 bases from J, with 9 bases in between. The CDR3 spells CSVEGGGTEAFF. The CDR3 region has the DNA TGCAGCGTTGAGGGGGGAGGCACTGAAGCTTTCTTT.

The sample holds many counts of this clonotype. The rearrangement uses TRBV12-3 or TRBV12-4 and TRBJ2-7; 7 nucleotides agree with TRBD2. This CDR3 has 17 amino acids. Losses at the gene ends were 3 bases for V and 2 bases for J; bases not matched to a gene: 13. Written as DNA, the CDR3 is TGTGCCAGCAGTTTTTACGGGGCGACTAGCAGTACCTACGAGCAGTACTTC. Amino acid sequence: CASSFYGATSSTYEQYF.

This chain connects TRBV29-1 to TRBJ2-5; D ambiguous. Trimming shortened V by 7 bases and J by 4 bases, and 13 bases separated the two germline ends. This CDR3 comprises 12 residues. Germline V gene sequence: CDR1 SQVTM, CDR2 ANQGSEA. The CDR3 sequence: CSAATVAETQYF. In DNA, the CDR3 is TGCAGCGCCGCCACAGTTGCAGAGACCCAGTACTTC.

CDR3 sequence reads: CASSLSDSYNEQFF. In nucleotides, the CDR3 is TGTGCCAGCAGCCTGAGCGATTCCTACAATGAGCAGTTCTTC. V usage is TRBV6-1 and J usage is TRBJ2-1; D is unresolved. This CDR3 comprises 14 residues. Trimming stripped 6 bases from V and 1 base from J, with 10 bases between. Germline CDR1 is MNHNS and CDR2 is SASEGT.

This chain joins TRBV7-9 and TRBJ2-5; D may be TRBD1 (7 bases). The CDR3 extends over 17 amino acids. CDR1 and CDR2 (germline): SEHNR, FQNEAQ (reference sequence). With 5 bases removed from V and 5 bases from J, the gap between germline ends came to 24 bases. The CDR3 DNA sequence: TGTGCCAGCAGCAATCCTCCGGAGGGGGCCTATCTGGAGACCCAGTACTTC. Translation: CASSNPPEGAYLETQYF.

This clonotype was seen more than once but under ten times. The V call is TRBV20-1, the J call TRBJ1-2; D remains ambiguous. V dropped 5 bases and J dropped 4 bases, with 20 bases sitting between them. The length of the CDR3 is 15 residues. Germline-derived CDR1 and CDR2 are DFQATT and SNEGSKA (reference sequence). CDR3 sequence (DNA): TGCAGTGCTCCAGCGAGAATACCTGAGCTCTATGGCTACACCTTC. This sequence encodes CSAPARIPELYGYTF.

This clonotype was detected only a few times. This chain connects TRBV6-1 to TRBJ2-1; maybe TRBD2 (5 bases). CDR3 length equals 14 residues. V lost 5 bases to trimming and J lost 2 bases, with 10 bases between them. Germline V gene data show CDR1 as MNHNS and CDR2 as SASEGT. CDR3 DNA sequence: TGTGCCAGCAGTCTAGCCTCTGCCTACAATGAGCAGTTCTTC. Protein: CASSLASAYNEQFF.

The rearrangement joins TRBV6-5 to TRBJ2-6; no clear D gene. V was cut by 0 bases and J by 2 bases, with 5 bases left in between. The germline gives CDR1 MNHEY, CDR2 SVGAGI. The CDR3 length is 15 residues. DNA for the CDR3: TGTGCCAGCAGTTACTCGCCCCCTGGGGCCAACGTCCTGACTTTC. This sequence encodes CASSYSPPGANVLTF.

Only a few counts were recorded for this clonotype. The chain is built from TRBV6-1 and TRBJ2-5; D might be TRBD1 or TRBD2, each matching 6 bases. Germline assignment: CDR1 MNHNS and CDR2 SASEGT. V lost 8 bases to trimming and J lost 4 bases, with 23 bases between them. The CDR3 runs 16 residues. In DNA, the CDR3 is TGTGCCAGCGCCACTGGACGGGGGCTGGGGGCAGAGACCCAGTACTTC. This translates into CASATGRGLGAETQYF.